The next 21 T cell receptor beta chains were all read from a single sample in a study of early T cells in non-severe SARS-CoV-2 infection. TCRdb passed the 5' RACE reads through MiXCR, listing each CDR3 protein once. The sample contains approximately 52,000 distinct CDR3 sequences, 8% to 10% of which appear only once. Material: whole blood. These receptors were obtained from an adult who was a healthcare worker with PCR-confirmed SARS-CoV-2 infection or an uninfected control (not recorded which).

There are many counts of this clonotype. J is TRBJ2-7 and V is TRBV29-1; TRBD1 aligns across 9 bases. Germline lookup yields CDR1 SQVTM and CDR2 ANQGSEA. V dropped 6 bases and J dropped 2; count of bases not matched to a gene: 5. The CDR3 is made up of 13 amino acids. The CDR3 sequence: CSVATGGPYEQYF. CDR3 in DNA: TGCAGCGTCGCGACAGGGGGACCCTACGAGCAGTACTTC.

Many counts were recorded for this clonotype. V and J are TRBV12-3 or TRBV12-4 and TRBJ1-2; D uncertain. Trimming left V 7 bases short and J 7 bases short, with 19 bases between. The CDR3 extends over 14 amino acids. The CDR3 loop is CASIEVPLRSGYTF. Written as DNA, the CDR3 is TGTGCCAGCATTGAGGTCCCTTTGCGCTCTGGCTACACCTTC.

This clonotype was detected ten times or more. The rearrangement uses TRBV5-1 and TRBJ2-1; 8 positions agree with TRBD1. Germline trimming cut 0 bases from V and 3 bases from J; bases unmatched to any gene: 2. CDR3 length: 15 amino acids. Germline assignment: CDR1 SGHRS and CDR2 YFSETQ. DNA for the CDR3: TGCGCCAGCAGCTTGGAAGGGACAGGCTACAATGAGCAGTTCTTC. Amino acid sequence: CASSLEGTGYNEQFF.

Many counts were recorded for this clonotype. This chain links TRBV6-2 or TRBV6-3 with TRBJ2-7; D unresolved. The CDR3 runs 14 residues. Looked up from germline, CDR1 is MNHEY and CDR2 is SVGEGT. V lost 10 bases to trimming and J lost 0 bases, with 16 bases between them. CDR3: CATEEVSSSYEQYF. CDR3 nucleotide sequence: TGTGCCACCGAGGAAGTATCAAGCTCCTACGAGCAGTACTTC.

This clonotype came up a few times. This chain uses TRBV7-2 with TRBJ2-3, with 9 bases that match TRBD1. Germline loops: CDR1 SGHTA, CDR2 FQGNSA. Germline trimming cut 6 bases from V and 1 base from J; bases unmatched to any gene: 8. The CDR3 is 16 residues long. The CDR3 DNA reads TGTGCCAGCAGGAGTACAGGGGGCTTTTGCACAGATACGCAGTATTTT. Residues: CASRSTGGFCTDTQYF.

This clonotype occurred many times. The rearrangement uses TRBV28 and TRBJ2-3; D remains ambiguous. The CDR3 spans 15 residues. Germline lookup yields CDR1 MDHEN and CDR2 SYDVKM. Trimming cost V 9 bases and J 4 bases, with 20 bases left between them. CDR3 bases: TGTGCCAGTGTTTCAAGGCTTTTCATTTCAGATACGCAGTATTTT. Protein product: CASVSRLFISDTQYF.

This clonotype was seen repeatedly, ten times or more. The chain combines TRBV20-1 with TRBJ1-1; D ambiguous. The V gene lost 6 bases and the J gene lost 0 bases, with 17 bases spanning the gap. The germline V gene encodes CDR1 DFQATT and CDR2 SNEGSKA (reference sequence). The length of the CDR3 is 15 residues. The DNA of the CDR3 is TGCAGTGCCAGCAGAGAGGCCGGCATGAACACTGAAGCTTTCTTT. This sequence encodes CSASREAGMNTEAFF.

This clonotype was found a few times. This chain connects TRBV11-3 to TRBJ1-1, with D unclear. In germline, CDR1 is SGHNT, CDR2 YENEEA. The CDR3 is 15 amino acids. V was shortened by 5 bases and J by 1 base, with 14 bases between the two germline ends. Here the CDR3 DNA reads TGTGCCAGCAGCCCGAGAGGACGGTCGAACACTGAAGCTTTCTTT. Residues: CASSPRGRSNTEAFF.

The chain is built from TRBV11-2 and TRBJ2-7; TRBD1 is a possible D gene (5 bases). Trimming removed 2 bases at V and 0 bases at J, with 17 bases between. There are 17 residues in the CDR3. CDR1 and CDR2 from the germline V gene are SGHAT and FQNNGV. DNA for the CDR3: TGTGCCAGCAGCTTACTCCAGGACACTTTGAGCTCCTACGAGCAGTACTTC. Translation gives CASSLLQDTLSSYEQYF.

This clonotype was seen ten or more times. This chain uses TRBV12-3 or TRBV12-4 with TRBJ2-3; 10 nucleotides agree with TRBD2. The CDR3 is 15 amino acids. V lost 6 bases and J lost 0; bases outside the gene matches: 3. CDR3 DNA sequence: TGTGCCAGCAGGGGACTAGCGACTAGCACAGATACGCAGTATTTT. Its protein product is CASRGLATSTDTQYF.

The table lists this clonotype with many counts. The CDR3 spells CASSMDRQYYGYTF. The CDR3, as DNA: TGTGCCAGCAGCATGGACCGCCAATACTATGGCTACACCTTC. The V call is TRBV5-6, the J call TRBJ1-2, with D uncertain. Germline V lookup: CDR1 SGHDT, CDR2 YYEEEE. The V gene lost 4 bases and the J gene lost 3 bases, with 13 bases spanning the gap. The CDR3 is 14 residues long.

The table lists this clonotype with a few counts. The chain employs TRBV20-1 and TRBJ2-1; possible D gene TRBD2, 5 bases. V shed 4 bases and J shed 7 bases, with 14 bases lying between them. This CDR3 is built from 13 residues. Germline CDR1 DFQATT, CDR2 SNEGSKA (reference sequence). The chain's CDR3 is CSATLAGVNEQFF. CDR3 DNA sequence: TGCAGTGCTACTCTAGCTGGAGTAAATGAGCAGTTCTTC.

The chain carries TRBV20-1 and TRBJ1-4; 11 bases are a match to TRBD1. The length of the CDR3 is 15 residues. V trimming: 0 bases; J trimming: 7 bases; junction bases outside the gene matches: 4. Germline CDR1 DFQATT, CDR2 SNEGSKA (reference sequence). CDR3 sequence: CSARDRTGGGEKLFF. CDR3 bases: TGCAGTGCTAGAGATAGGACAGGGGGCGGTGAAAAACTGTTTTTT.

CDR3 region: CASSYTAGPDVDEQFF. As DNA, the CDR3 is TGTGCCAGCAGTTACACCGCGGGCCCAGATGTTGATGAGCAGTTCTTC. The chain is built from TRBV6-6 and TRBJ2-1, with D maybe TRBD2 (5 bases). Germline values: CDR1 MNHNY, CDR2 SVGAGI (reference sequence). CDR3 length equals 16 residues. The V end lost 2 bases, the J end lost 8 bases, and 19 bases lay between the germline ends.

This clonotype has at least ten counts. The J gene is TRBJ2-3, the V gene TRBV3-1; maybe TRBD2 (6 bases). From germline, CDR1 is LGHDT and CDR2 YNNKEL (reference sequence). V was shortened by 1 base and J by 5 bases, with 7 bases between the two germline ends. This CDR3 spans 13 amino acids. CDR3 amino acids: CASSQGGGDTQYF. For the CDR3, the DNA is TGTGCCAGCAGCCAAGGGGGAGGAGATACGCAGTATTTT.

This clonotype was seen a handful of times. The rearrangement joins TRBV4-1 to TRBJ2-5, with 13 bases matching TRBD2. The junction had 4 bases not matched to a gene; V was cut back by 3 bases and J by 0 bases. The CDR3 spans 17 residues. Germline CDR1 reads MGHRA; CDR2 reads YSYEKL. DNA of the CDR3: TGCGCCAGCAGCCATCCCGGACTAGCGGGAGACCAAGAGACCCAGTACTTC. This gives the protein CASSHPGLAGDQETQYF.

This clonotype was seen many times. In DNA form, the CDR3 reads TGTGCCACCCAAGGGACAGCGAGCTACGAGCAGTACTTC. Protein: CATQGTASYEQYF. The V and J genes are TRBV24-1 and TRBJ2-7; 7 bases agree with TRBD1. Unmatched junction bases numbered 7, after V lost 9 bases and J lost 3 bases. Germline lookup yields CDR1 KGHDR and CDR2 SFDVKD. The length of the CDR3 is 13 residues.

The chain carries TRBV7-9 and TRBJ1-2, with 12 nucleotides matching TRBD1. Germline trimming cut 6 bases from V and 7 bases from J; bases unmatched to any gene: 3. The CDR3 is 13 residues long. Germline V gene sequence: CDR1 SEHNR, CDR2 FQNEAQ (reference sequence). The CDR3 sequence is CASRGQGAFGYTF. Written as DNA, the CDR3 is TGTGCCAGCAGGGGACAGGGGGCGTTTGGCTACACCTTC.

This clonotype was seen repeatedly, ten times or more. V and J are TRBV5-1 and TRBJ1-4; D may be TRBD1 (6 bases). V was shortened by 4 bases and J by 12 bases, with 16 bases between the two germline ends. CDR1 SGHRS and CDR2 YFSETQ come from the germline V gene. This CDR3 is 13 amino acids long. CDR3 amino acids: CASSRTGNGELFF. DNA for the CDR3: TGCGCCAGCAGCCGAACAGGGAATGGGGAACTGTTTTTT.

In this sample, this clonotype turned up many times. The rearrangement uses TRBV24-1 and TRBJ1-2; possibly TRBD1 for D (5 bases). V dropped 2 bases and J dropped 4 bases, with 16 bases sitting between them. CDR1 is KGHDR and CDR2 is SFDVKD in the germline V gene. The CDR3 has 16 amino acids. Written as DNA, the CDR3 is TGTGCCACCAGTGATTCATTCGGGGACCTCCCCTATGGCTACACCTTC. Translated, it gives CATSDSFGDLPYGYTF.

The chain links TRBV12-3 or TRBV12-4 to TRBJ1-2, with unresolved D. CDR3 length: 11 amino acids. V lost 6 bases to trimming and J lost 7 bases, with 9 bases between them. The CDR3, as DNA: TGTGCCAGCAGCCCTAACACTGGCTACACCTTC. Its translation is CASSPNTGYTF.